Each of the 14 T cell receptor beta chains below was sequenced from the same sample in a study of HIV-infected children after antiretroviral therapy interruption. The TCR library was built from RNA with a 3' RACE protocol and unique molecular identifiers. TCRdb itself ran the 3' RACE reads through MiXCR, one entry per CDR3 protein. This table holds about 86,000 distinct CDR3 sequences, approximately 6.9% found once. Treatment meaning: PENTA 11 planned treatment interruption arm or continuous ART arm. Sequencing used CD45RA+ CD4+ T cells from PBMCs, pooled from several time points, obtained from a donor given antiretroviral therapy, either interrupted or continuous. Stated subset: naive CD4+ CD45RA+ CD45RO- T cells. These receptors all come from a pool of human donors with HIV.

This clonotype was seen ten or more times. The gene calls are TRBV28 and TRBJ1-2, with no clear D. Trimming pared 5 bases from V and 8 bases from J, leaving 18 bases between. Germline assignment: CDR1 MDHEN and CDR2 SYDVKM. The CDR3 covers 14 residues. The DNA of the CDR3 is TGTGCCAGCAGTGGTCCGACACCGGCTAGAGGCTACACCTTC. This translates into CASSGPTPARGYTF.

In its sample, this clonotype was seen many times. The chain has TRBV5-1 and TRBJ1-2; 10 bases are shared with TRBD1. J lost 2 bases, V lost 2 bases, and 9 bases had no gene match. CDR1 and CDR2 from the germline V gene are SGHRS and YFSETQ. This CDR3 region has 17 residues. CDR3 in DNA: TGCGCCAGCAGCTTAAGTATGTCGGGACAGGGGAACTATGGCTACACCTTC. Amino acid sequence: CASSLSMSGQGNYGYTF.

This clonotype was detected many times. The chain couples TRBV25-1 to TRBJ1-3; D may be TRBD1 (5 bases). Germline V lookup: CDR1 MGHDK, CDR2 SYGVNS. CDR3 size: 15 residues. Trimming cost V 4 bases and J 0 bases, with 10 bases left between them. CDR3 sequence: CASSVPGASGNTIYF. CDR3 nucleotides: TGTGCCAGCAGTGTCCCCGGGGCCTCTGGAAACACCATATATTTT.

The chain is built from TRBV3-1 and TRBJ2-3, with D possibly being TRBD1 or TRBD2 (6 bases each). The CDR3 extends over 16 amino acids. Germline V CDR1 and CDR2: LGHDT, YNNKEL (reference sequence). Trimming removed 5 bases at V and 2 bases at J, with 17 bases between. The CDR3 loop is CASSVEGGRYTDTQYF. The CDR3 coding sequence is TGTGCCAGCAGCGTCGAGGGGGGCCGCTACACAGATACGCAGTATTTT.

This clonotype was counted ten times or more. The chain employs TRBV29-1 and TRBJ1-5, with a tentative D call TRBD1 (5 bases). Trimming pared 5 bases from V and 3 bases from J, leaving 11 bases between. The length of the CDR3 is 13 residues. Germline CDR1 is SQVTM and CDR2 is ANQGSEA. The CDR3 DNA sequence: TGCAGCGTTTGGGACGGTCACAATCAGCCCCAGCATTTT. This encodes CSVWDGHNQPQHF.

This clonotype was seen at least ten times. This chain links TRBV5-5 with TRBJ2-7; the match to TRBD1 covers 9 bases. The CDR3 covers 15 residues. V was clipped by 5 bases and J by 4 bases; unmatched bases: 10. Germline CDR1 reads SGHKS; CDR2 reads YYEKEE (reference sequence). As DNA, the CDR3 is TGTGCCAGCAGGACTGCCGGGACAGGGATTTACGAGCAGTACTTC. Its protein is CASRTAGTGIYEQYF.

This clonotype has a count of ten or more. The chain combines TRBV23-1 with TRBJ2-7; unclear D gene. TRBV23-1 is treated as an ORF (open reading frame) with a function not yet certain. The germline V and J ends were trimmed by 0 bases and 0 bases, with 6 bases remaining between them. CDR3 length: 14 residues. CDR3 coding DNA: TGCGCCAGCAGTCAATCGGCGGTCTCCTACGAGCAGTACTTC. Its protein is CASSQSAVSYEQYF.

This clonotype has ten or more counts. V and J are TRBV19 and TRBJ2-3; weak D call: TRBD1 (6 bases). From germline, CDR1 is LNHDA and CDR2 SQIVND (reference sequence). The CDR3 is 14 amino acids. V was shortened by 7 bases and J by 4 bases, with 15 bases between the two germline ends. The chain's CDR3 is CASTLNTGSDTQYF. The CDR3 DNA reads TGTGCCAGTACCCTAAATACAGGGTCAGATACGCAGTATTTT.

The sample holds a few counts of this clonotype. This rearrangement joins TRBV15 to TRBJ2-2, with a tentative D call TRBD2 (5 bases). Germline values: CDR1 LNHNV, CDR2 YYDKDF (reference sequence). The CDR3 totals 13 residues. V lost 0 bases to trimming and J lost 7 bases, with 6 bases between them. CDR3 protein: CATSRDRGGELFF. CDR3 sequence (DNA): TGTGCCACCAGCAGAGATCGGGGCGGGGAGCTGTTTTTT.

This clonotype has a count of ten or more. V is TRBV7-9 and J is TRBJ1-4, with D possibly TRBD1 on 6 matching bases. This CDR3 contains 15 residues. The ends were cut back, 3 bases at V and 6 bases at J, with 14 bases in the middle. Per the germline V gene, CDR1 is SEHNR and CDR2 is FQNEAQ (reference sequence). The CDR3 nucleotides are TGTGCCAGCAGCTTGGGGCGGGGGGCGCATGAAAAACTGTTTTTT. Amino acid sequence: CASSLGRGAHEKLFF. The full variable domain, completed using reference TRBV7-9 and TRBJ1-4, is DTGVSQNPRHKITKRGQNVTFRCDPISEHNRLYWYRQTLGQGPEFLTYFQNEAQLEKSRLLSDRFSAERPKGSFSTLEIQRTEQGDSAMYLCASSLGRGAHEKLFFGSGTQLSVL.

This clonotype has a handful of counts. The chain recombines TRBV7-9 with TRBJ2-7, with D maybe TRBD1 (5 bases). Germline V gives CDR1 SEHNR, CDR2 FQNEAQ (reference sequence). The CDR3 runs 15 residues. The V end was cut by 4 bases, the J end by 0 bases, with 13 bases between. CDR3: CASSSRQLDSYEQYF. The CDR3 nucleotides are TGTGCCAGCAGCTCCCGACAGCTTGACTCCTACGAGCAGTACTTC. Combining the CDR3 with reference TRBV7-9 and TRBJ2-7 gives the whole variable domain DTGVSQNPRHKITKRGQNVTFRCDPISEHNRLYWYRQTLGQGPEFLTYFQNEAQLEKSRLLSDRFSAERPKGSFSTLEIQRTEQGDSAMYLCASSSRQLDSYEQYFGPGTRLTVT.

This clonotype has at least ten counts. The V call is TRBV27, the J call TRBJ2-3; 7 positions match TRBD1. Unmatched junction bases numbered 5, after V lost 5 bases and J lost 3 bases. Germline assignment: CDR1 MNHEY and CDR2 SMNVEV (reference sequence). The CDR3 sequence is 14 residues long. The CDR3 loop reads CASSPTGKTDTQYF. The CDR3 DNA follows: TGTGCCAGCAGTCCGACAGGGAAGACAGATACGCAGTATTTT.

This clonotype was counted at least ten times. The rearrangement joins TRBV20-1 to TRBJ2-3; D is perhaps TRBD2 (5 bases). This CDR3 is 14 amino acids long. In germline, CDR1 is DFQATT, CDR2 SNEGSKA (reference sequence). Deletions cut 4 bases from V and 4 bases from J, with 15 bases between. CDR3 amino acids: CSAIRTEAADTQYF. For the CDR3, the DNA is TGCAGTGCTATTAGGACTGAGGCGGCAGATACGCAGTATTTT.

This clonotype was detected a few times. V gene TRBV10-3 combines with J gene TRBJ2-4; possibly TRBD2 for D (6 bases). The germline gives CDR1 ENHRY, CDR2 SYGVKD. The germline V and J ends were trimmed by 0 bases and 0 bases, with 12 bases remaining between them. CDR3 size: 17 residues. The CDR3: CAISESEGRGAKNIQYF. CDR3 bases: TGTGCCATCAGTGAGTCCGAGGGGCGGGGAGCCAAAAACATTCAGTACTTC.